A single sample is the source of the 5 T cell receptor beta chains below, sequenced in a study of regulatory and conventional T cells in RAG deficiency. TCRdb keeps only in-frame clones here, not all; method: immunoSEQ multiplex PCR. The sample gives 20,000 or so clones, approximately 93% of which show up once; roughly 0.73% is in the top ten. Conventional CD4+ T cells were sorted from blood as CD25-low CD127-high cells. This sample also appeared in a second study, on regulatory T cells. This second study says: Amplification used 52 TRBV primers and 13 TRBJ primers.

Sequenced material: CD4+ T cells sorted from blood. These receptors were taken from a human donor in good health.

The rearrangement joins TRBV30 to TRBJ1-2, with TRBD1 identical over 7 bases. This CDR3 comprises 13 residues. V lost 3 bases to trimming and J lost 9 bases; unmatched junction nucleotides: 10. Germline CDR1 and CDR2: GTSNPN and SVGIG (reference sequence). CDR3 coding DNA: TGTGCCTGGAGGACAGGGAAGCGTTATCGCTACACCTTC. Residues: CAWRTGKRYRYTF.

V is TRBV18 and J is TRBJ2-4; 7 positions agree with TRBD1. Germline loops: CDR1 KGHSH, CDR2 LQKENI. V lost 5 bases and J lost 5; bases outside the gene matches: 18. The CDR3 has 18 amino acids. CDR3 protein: CASSATGTASVGENIQYF. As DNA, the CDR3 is TGTGCCAGCTCAGCAACCGGGACAGCCTCGGTGGGCGAAAACATTCAGTACTTC.

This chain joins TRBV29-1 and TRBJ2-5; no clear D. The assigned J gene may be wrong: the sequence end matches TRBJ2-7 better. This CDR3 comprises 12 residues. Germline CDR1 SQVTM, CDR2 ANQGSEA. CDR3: CSVYLSSYEQYF. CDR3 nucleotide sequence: TGCAGCGTTTACCTAAGCTCCTACGAGCAGTACTTC.

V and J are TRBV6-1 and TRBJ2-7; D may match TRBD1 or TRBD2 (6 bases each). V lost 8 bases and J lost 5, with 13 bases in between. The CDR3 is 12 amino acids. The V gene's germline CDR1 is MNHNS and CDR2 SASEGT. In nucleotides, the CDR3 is TGTGCCAGCTGTAGGGGGGCTCACGAGCAGTACTTC. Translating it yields CASCRGAHEQYF.

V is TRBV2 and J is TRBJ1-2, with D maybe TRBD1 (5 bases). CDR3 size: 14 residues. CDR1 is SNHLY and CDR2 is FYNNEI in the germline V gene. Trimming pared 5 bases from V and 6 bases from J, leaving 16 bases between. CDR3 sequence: CASSLDWGSDGYTF. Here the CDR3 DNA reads TGTGCCAGCAGTTTGGACTGGGGGTCTGATGGCTACACCTTC.